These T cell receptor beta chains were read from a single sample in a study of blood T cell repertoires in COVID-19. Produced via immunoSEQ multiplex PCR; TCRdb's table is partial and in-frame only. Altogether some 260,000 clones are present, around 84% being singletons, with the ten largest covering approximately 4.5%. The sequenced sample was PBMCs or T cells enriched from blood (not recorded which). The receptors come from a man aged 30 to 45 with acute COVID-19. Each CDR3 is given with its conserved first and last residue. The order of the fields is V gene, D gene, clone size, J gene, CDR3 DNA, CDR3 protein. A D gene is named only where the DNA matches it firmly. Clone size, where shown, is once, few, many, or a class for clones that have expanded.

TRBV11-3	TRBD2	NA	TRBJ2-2	TGTGCCAGCAGCAGACCCGGACTAGCGGGGGAGACCGGGGAGCTGTTTTTT	CASSRPGLAGETGELFF
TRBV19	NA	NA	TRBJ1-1	TGTGCCAGTAGTATAGGAGCCACTGAAGCTTTCTTT	CASSIGATEAFF
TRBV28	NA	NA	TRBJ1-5	TGTGCCAGCAGTTTGGGAGGGCCTAATCAGCCCCAGCATTTT	CASSLGGPNQPQHF
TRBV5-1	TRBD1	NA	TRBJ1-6	TGCGCCAGCAGCTTGGGGTGGACAGGGCAGTCACCCCTCCACTTT	CASSLGWTGQSPLHF
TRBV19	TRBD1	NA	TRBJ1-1	TGTGCCACCCTTCCGAGACAGGGGAACACTGAAGCTTTCTTT	CATLPRQGNTEAFF
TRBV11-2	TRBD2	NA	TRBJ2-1	TGTGCCAGCAGCCCTTCACTAGCGGGAGTTTCTGAGCAGTTCTTC	CASSPSLAGVSEQFF
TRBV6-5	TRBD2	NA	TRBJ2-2	TGTGCCAGCAGTTACGCGGGACTAGGAACCGGGGAGCTGTTTTTT	CASSYAGLGTGELFF
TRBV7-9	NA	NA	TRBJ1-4	TGTGCCAGCAGCTTATCCTTAGATGAAAAACTGTTTTTT	CASSLSLDEKLFF
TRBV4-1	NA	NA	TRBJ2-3	TGCGCCAGCAGCCCAAGGGGGACACTCCCGAGGACAGATACGCAGTATTTT	CASSPRGTLPRTDTQYF
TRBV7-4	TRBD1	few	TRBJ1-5	TGTGCCAGCAACCCCCCGCGGGACAGGGGACCCAATCAGCCCCAGCATTTT	CASNPPRDRGPNQPQHF
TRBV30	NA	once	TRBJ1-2	TGTGCCTGGGCTCCCGGGACATTTGGCTACACCTTC	CAWAPGTFGYTF
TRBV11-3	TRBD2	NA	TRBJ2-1	TGTGCCAGCAGCTCGGGACTAGCGGGAGTCTACAATGAGCAGTTCTTC	CASSSGLAGVYNEQFF
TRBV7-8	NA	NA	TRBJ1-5	TGTGCCAGCAGCGCCTCTGAGTTTGGTCAGCCCCAGCATTTT	CASSASEFGQPQHF
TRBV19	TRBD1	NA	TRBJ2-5	TGTGCCAGTAGAACAGGGGGCGAGGAGACCCAGTACTTC	CASRTGGEETQYF
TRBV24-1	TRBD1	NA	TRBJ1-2	TGTGCCACCAGTGATTCAGGGGGAGCCTTCCGTGGCTACACCTTC	CATSDSGGAFRGYTF
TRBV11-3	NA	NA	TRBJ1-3	TGTGCCAGCAGCTTAGGGCGAGGGTCTGGAAACACCATATATTTT	CASSLGRGSGNTIYF
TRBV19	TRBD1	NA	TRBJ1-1	TGTGCCAGTAGCGGGACAGCCGCTGAAGCTTTCTTT	CASSGTAAEAFF
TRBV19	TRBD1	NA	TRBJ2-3	TGTGCCAGTAGTATGGACAGGGTCGTCACAGATACGCAGTATTTT	CASSMDRVVTDTQYF
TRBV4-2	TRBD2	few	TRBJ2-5	TGTGCCAGCAGCCAAGATCGGGGGGGCCAAGAGACCCAGTACTTC	CASSQDRGGQETQYF
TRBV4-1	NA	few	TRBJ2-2	TGCGCCAGCAGCCAAGACGCGGAACGGCCCACCGGGGAGCTGTTTTTT	CASSQDAERPTGELFF
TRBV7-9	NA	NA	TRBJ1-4	NA	CASSFGQGATNEKLFF
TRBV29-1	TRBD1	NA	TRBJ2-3	TGCAGCGTTGAGGGTCAGGGGGTAGATACGCAGTATTTT	CSVEGQGVDTQYF
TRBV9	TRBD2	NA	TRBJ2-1	TGTGCCAGCAGCTATCTAGCGGGGGCTAACAATGAGCAGTTCTTC	CASSYLAGANNEQFF
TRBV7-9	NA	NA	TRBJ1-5	TGTGCCAGCAGCTTACAACAGGGAAATCAGCCCCAGCATTTT	CASSLQQGNQPQHF
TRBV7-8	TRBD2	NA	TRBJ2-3	TGTGCCAGCAGCGTAGGACTAGCATCAGATACGCAGTATTTT	CASSVGLASDTQYF
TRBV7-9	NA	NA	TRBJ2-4	TGTGCCAGCAGCGCACCTGGCGGGGCTCGGAACATTCAGTACTTC	CASSAPGGARNIQYF
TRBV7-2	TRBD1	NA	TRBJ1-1	TGTGCCAGCAGCTTTAGGGGGCAGGGACACACGAACACTGAAGCTTTCTTT	CASSFRGQGHTNTEAFF
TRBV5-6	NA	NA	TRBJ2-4	TGTGCCAGCAGCTTGCTAGCGGCCAAAAACATTCAGTACTTC	CASSLLAAKNIQYF
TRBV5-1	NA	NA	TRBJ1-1	TGCGCCAGCAGCCCGGCGGGGTCAAGGAACACTGAAGCTTTCTTT	CASSPAGSRNTEAFF
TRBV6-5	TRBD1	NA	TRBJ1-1	TGTGCCAGCAGTCAGGGGGAAGAGAGCACTGAAGCTTTCTTT	CASSQGEESTEAFF
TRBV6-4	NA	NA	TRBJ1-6	TGTGCCAGCAGTGACTACTCAATTAATTCACCCCTCCACTTT	CASSDYSINSPLHF
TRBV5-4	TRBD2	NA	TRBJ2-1	TGTGCCAGCAGCCCTGGTGCTAGCGGGAGTATCAATGAGCAGTTCTTC	CASSPGASGSINEQFF
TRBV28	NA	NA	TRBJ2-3	TGTGCCAGCAGTTCTGTAGCGGACTCCACAGATACGCAGTATTTT	CASSSVADSTDTQYF
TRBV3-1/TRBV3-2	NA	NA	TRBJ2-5	TGTGCCAGCAGCCAAGAATACTGGTACCAAGAGACCCAGTACTTC	CASSQEYWYQETQYF
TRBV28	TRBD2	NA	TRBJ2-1	TGTGCCAGCAGAATAAGGGCCTTAGGGACTAGCGGTAACAATGAGCAGTTCTTC	CASRIRALGTSGNNEQFF
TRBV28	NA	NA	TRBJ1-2	TGTGCCATCTCACAGGCGAACTATGGCTACACCTTC	CAISQANYGYTF
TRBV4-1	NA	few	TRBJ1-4	TGCGCCAGCAGCCAGAGGGGGGGAACTAATGAAAAACTGTTTTTT	CASSQRGGTNEKLFF
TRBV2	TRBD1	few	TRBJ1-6	TGTGCCAGCAGGGTTACAGGGGCGCGCAATTCACCCCTCCACTTT	CASRVTGARNSPLHF
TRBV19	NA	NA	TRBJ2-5	TGTGCCAGCCGACAGGCCGGCGAGACCCAGTACTTC	CASRQAGETQYF
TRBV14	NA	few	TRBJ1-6	TGTGCCAGCAGCCAAGATCTAACGCGTTCACCCCTCCACTTT	CASSQDLTRSPLHF
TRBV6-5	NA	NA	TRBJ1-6	TGTGCCAGCAGTTACTCTTCGCAGACAAGCTCACCCCTCCACTTT	CASSYSSQTSSPLHF
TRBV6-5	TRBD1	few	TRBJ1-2	TGTGCCAGCAGACCTCCAGACAGGGTTGGTGGCTACACCTTC	CASRPPDRVGGYTF
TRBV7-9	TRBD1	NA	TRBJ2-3	TGTGCCAGCAGCCAGGACAGGGGTACAGATACGCAGTATTTT	CASSQDRGTDTQYF
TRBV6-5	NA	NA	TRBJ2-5	TGTGCCAGCAGTTACCTGTCCAAGGGGGGGAAGACCCAGTACTTC	CASSYLSKGGKTQYF
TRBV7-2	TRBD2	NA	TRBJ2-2	TGTGCCAGCAGCAAGAGCGGGAGGTTGAACACCGGGGAGCTGTTTTTT	CASSKSGRLNTGELFF
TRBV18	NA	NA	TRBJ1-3	TGTGCCAGCTCTTCCCAGGGTCGCTCTGGAAACACCATATATTTT	CASSSQGRSGNTIYF
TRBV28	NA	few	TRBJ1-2	TGTGCCAGCTCAACGGGAATTAACTATGGCTACACCTTC	CASSTGINYGYTF
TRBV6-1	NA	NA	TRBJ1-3	TGTGCCAGCAGTGAAGCGCTTCGGACAACCTCTGGAAACACCATATATTTT	CASSEALRTTSGNTIYF
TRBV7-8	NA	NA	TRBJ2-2	TGTGCCAGCAGCTTAGCCCTGGTAGGGGGCGGGGAGCTGTTTTTT	CASSLALVGGGELFF
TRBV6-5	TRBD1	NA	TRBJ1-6	TGTGCCAGCAGAACGGACAGGGTTTACAATTCACCCCTCCACTTT	CASRTDRVYNSPLHF
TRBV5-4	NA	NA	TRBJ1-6	TGTGCCAGCAGCCCCGCTAGGGGCGAGAATTCACCCCTCCACTTT	CASSPARGENSPLHF
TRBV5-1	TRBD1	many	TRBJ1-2	TGTGCCAGCAGAACACCACGTACAGGGGTGGGTGGCTACACCTTC	CASRTPRTGVGGYTF
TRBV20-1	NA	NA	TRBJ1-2	TGCAGTGCTAGACAGGTGAAAGGCTACACCTTC	CSARQVKGYTF